The 2 T cell receptor beta chains below were found in one sample sequenced in a study of T cell responses to AZD1222 COVID-19 vaccine. The assay was immunoSEQ multiplex PCR, and TCRdb's table has in-frame clones only and misses some. This table has under 150,000 clones, 92% appearing once. The sample here was peripheral blood, taken on day 0 of AZD1222 vaccination. The receptor source for this set is an adult in good health.

The chain employs TRBV19 and TRBJ2-5, with 9 bases matching TRBD1. The CDR3 loop spans 14 amino acids. Germline CDR1 LNHDA, CDR2 SQIVND (reference sequence). Trimming removed 6 bases from V and 3 bases from J; junction bases left unmatched: 5. This CDR3 is CASRRDRDEETQYF. The CDR3 region has the DNA TGTGCCAGTAGGAGGGACAGGGACGAAGAGACCCAGTACTTC.

The chain links TRBV6-6 to TRBJ1-5; TRBD1 aligns across 9 bases. Germline CDR1 MNHNY, CDR2 SVGAGI (reference sequence). This CDR3 is 15 amino acids long. J gave up 6 bases and V 2 bases, and 5 bases lay outside the gene matches. The CDR3 spells CASSYRGQGGQPQHF. In DNA form, the CDR3 reads TGTGCCAGCAGTTACAGGGGACAGGGTGGTCAGCCCCAGCATTTT.